Each of the 15 T cell receptor beta chains below was sequenced from the same sample in a study of OX40 agonist ivuxolimab in advanced cancers. The assay was immunoSEQ multiplex PCR, and TCRdb's table has in-frame clones only and misses some. The repertoire has approximately 77,000 clones, approximately 80% of them found once; the top ten carry 6.9%. The sequencing here drew on CD4+ or CD8+ T cells sorted from blood, taken in a trial of the OX40 agonist ivuxolimab. These receptors all come from an adult with an advanced solid tumor such as melanoma, head and neck, liver or kidney cancer.

The chain joins TRBV29-1 to TRBJ2-3; no firm D call. CDR1 and CDR2 (germline): SQVTM, ANQGSEA. CDR3 length: 12 residues. With 2 bases removed from V and 3 bases from J, the gap between germline ends came to 6 bases. CDR3 protein: CSVEKQTDTQYF. CDR3 sequence (DNA): TGCAGCGTTGAAAAGCAGACAGATACGCAGTATTTT.

The chain employs TRBV7-2 and TRBJ2-5; TRBD1 is a possible D gene (6 bases). Germline assignment: CDR1 SGHTA and CDR2 FQGNSA. Trimming shortened V by 4 bases and J by 5 bases, and 8 bases separated the two germline ends. This CDR3 has 12 amino acids. The CDR3 DNA reads TGTGCCAGCAGCTCGCAGGGGGAGACCCAGTACTTC. It specifies CASSSQGETQYF.

This rearrangement joins TRBV28 to TRBJ2-5, with D perhaps being TRBD1 or TRBD2 (5 bases each). Trimming shortened V by 7 bases and J by 5 bases, and 17 bases separated the two germline ends. The CDR3 consists of 14 residues. Germline CDR1 reads MDHEN; CDR2 reads SYDVKM. The CDR3 bases are TGTGCCAGCACCTTCGAGGGCTGGGGGGAGACCCAGTACTTC. Protein: CASTFEGWGETQYF. Full variable domain (rest looked up from reference TRBV28 and TRBJ2-5): DVKVTQSSRYLVKRTGEKVFLECVQDMDHENMFWYRQDPGLGLRLIYFSYDVKMKEKGDIPEGYSVSREKKERFSLILESASTNQTSMYLCASTFEGWGETQYFGPGTRLLVL.

V and J are TRBV5-6 and TRBJ1-1; D gene ambiguous. Per the germline V gene, CDR1 is SGHDT and CDR2 is YYEEEE. The V gene lost 4 bases and the J gene lost 1 base, with 11 bases spanning the gap. The CDR3 consists of 14 residues. CDR3 sequence (DNA): TGTGCCAGCAGCCACCGATACAGGAACACTGAAGCTTTCTTT. Its protein is CASSHRYRNTEAFF.

This rearrangement joins TRBV4-1 to TRBJ2-6; D may be TRBD2 (5 bases). Germline V gene lookup returns CDR1 MGHRA and CDR2 YSYEKL. Deletions cut 3 bases from V and 0 bases from J, with 12 bases between. The CDR3 extends over 17 amino acids. CDR3 protein: CASSHPFRGSGANVLTF. The CDR3 bases are TGCGCCAGCAGCCACCCATTTCGGGGCTCTGGGGCCAACGTCCTGACTTTC.

The genes are TRBV5-1 and TRBJ2-1; TRBD2 is a possible D gene (7 bases). Between the trimmed V and J ends, which lost 4 bases and 3 bases, there was a span of 17 bases. CDR1 is SGHRS and CDR2 is YFSETQ in the germline V gene. There are 16 residues in the CDR3. The DNA for the CDR3 is TGCGCCAGCAGCCCGGACCGCGGGGGACACTACAATGAGCAGTTCTTC. Translated, it gives CASSPDRGGHYNEQFF. Drawing the rest from reference TRBV5-1 and TRBJ2-1, the complete variable domain is KAGVTQTPRYLIKTRGQQVTLSCSPISGHRSVSWYQQTPGQGLQFLFEYFSETQRNKGNFPGRFSGRQFSNSRSEMNVSTLELGDSALYLCASSPDRGGHYNEQFFGPGTRLTVL.

The sample holds one count of this clone. The chain has TRBV5-8 and TRBJ1-1; D unclear. The CDR3 extends over 15 amino acids. Germline V lookup: CDR1 SGHTS, CDR2 YDEGEE. Trimming cost V 2 bases and J 0 bases, with 11 bases left between them. Here the CDR3 DNA reads TGTGCCAGCAGCTTAGCGGACTGGTTGAACACTGAAGCTTTCTTT. Translated, it gives CASSLADWLNTEAFF.

The chain employs TRBV5-5 and TRBJ1-4; 7 bases line up with TRBD1. J was trimmed by 3 bases and V by 2 bases; bases with no gene match: 10. The germline V gene has CDR1 SGHKS and CDR2 YYEKEE (reference sequence). CDR3 length equals 17 residues. The CDR3 DNA follows: TGTGCCAGCAGCTTTGGTCACAGGGGTGGATCTAATGAAAAACTGTTTTTT. It translates to CASSFGHRGGSNEKLFF.

The chain couples TRBV11-3 to TRBJ2-3; D may match TRBD1 or TRBD2 (5 bases each). Germline CDR1 and CDR2: SGHNT and YENEEA. With 5 bases removed from V and 6 bases from J, the gap between germline ends came to 12 bases. The CDR3 runs 13 residues. The chain's CDR3 is CASSQGWEDTQYF. Here the CDR3 DNA reads TGTGCCAGCAGCCAGGGCTGGGAGGATACGCAGTATTTT.

This chain uses TRBV14 with TRBJ2-5; unclear D gene. Per germline, CDR1 SGHDN and CDR2 FVKESK. The CDR3 is made up of 13 amino acids. Trimming shortened V by 4 bases and J by 7 bases, and 13 bases separated the two germline ends. The CDR3 sequence: CASSPDGLGTQYF. CDR3 sequence (DNA): TGTGCCAGCAGCCCCGATGGGTTGGGGACCCAGTACTTC.

The V and J genes are TRBV5-1 and TRBJ2-2; 10 positions match TRBD2. J was trimmed by 0 bases and V by 4 bases; bases with no gene match: 3. This CDR3 has 16 amino acids. Germline values: CDR1 SGHRS, CDR2 YFSETQ. CDR3 in DNA: TGCGCCAGCAGCCACGGACTAGCGGCGAACACCGGGGAGCTGTTTTTT. Translation gives CASSHGLAANTGELFF.

This rearrangement joins TRBV6-6 to TRBJ1-5; perhaps TRBD1 as D (6 bases). The CDR3 has 14 residues. V was shortened by 0 bases and J by 8 bases, with 11 bases between the two germline ends. The germline V gene encodes CDR1 MNHNY and CDR2 SVGAGI (reference sequence). CDR3 nucleotides: TGTGCCAGCAGTTACTCAACAGGGAATGAGCCCCAGCATTTT. Its translation is CASSYSTGNEPQHF.

The rearrangement links TRBV9 to TRBJ2-3; no firm D call. The V gene's germline CDR1 is SGDLS and CDR2 YYNGEE. The length of the CDR3 is 14 residues. Between the trimmed V and J ends, which lost 0 bases and 2 bases, there was a span of 7 bases. CDR3 DNA: TGTGCCAGCAGCGTAGATTGGAACACAGATACGCAGTATTTT. It yields the protein CASSVDWNTDTQYF.

The V call is TRBV19, the J call TRBJ1-1; the match to TRBD1 covers 9 bases. The germline V gene has CDR1 LNHDA and CDR2 SQIVND (reference sequence). V dropped 3 bases and J dropped 4; count of bases not matched to a gene: 6. The CDR3 extends over 15 amino acids. Written as DNA, the CDR3 is TGTGCCAGTAGTATCCGGGACAGGGTTGGCACTGAAGCTTTCTTT. Translating gives CASSIRDRVGTEAFF.

This chain connects TRBV7-2 to TRBJ2-2, with 11 bases that match TRBD2. Germline V CDR1 and CDR2: SGHTA, FQGNSA. CDR3 size: 19 residues. Trimming at V came to 1 base and at J to 1 base, leaving 8 bases not matched to a gene. Written as DNA, the CDR3 is TGTGCCAGCAGCTTAGGCGCTAGCGGGAGGAGGTGGAACACCGGGGAGCTGTTTTTT. It specifies CASSLGASGRRWNTGELFF.